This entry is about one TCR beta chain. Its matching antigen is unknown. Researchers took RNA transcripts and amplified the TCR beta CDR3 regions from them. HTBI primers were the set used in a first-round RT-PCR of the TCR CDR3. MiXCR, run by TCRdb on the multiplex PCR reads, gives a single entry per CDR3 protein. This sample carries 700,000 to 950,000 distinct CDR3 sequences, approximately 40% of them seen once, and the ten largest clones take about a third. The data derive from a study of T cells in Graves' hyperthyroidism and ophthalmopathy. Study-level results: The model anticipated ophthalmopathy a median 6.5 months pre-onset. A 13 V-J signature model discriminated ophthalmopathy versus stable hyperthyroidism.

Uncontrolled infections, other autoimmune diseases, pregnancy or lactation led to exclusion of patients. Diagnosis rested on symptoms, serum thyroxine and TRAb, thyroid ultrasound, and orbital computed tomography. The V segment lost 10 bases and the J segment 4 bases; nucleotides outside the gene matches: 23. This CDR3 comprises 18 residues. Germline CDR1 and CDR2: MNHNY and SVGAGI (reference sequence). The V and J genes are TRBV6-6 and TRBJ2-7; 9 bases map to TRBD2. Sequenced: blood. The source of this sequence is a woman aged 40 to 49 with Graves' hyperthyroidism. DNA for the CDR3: TGTGCCATCGGCCGACCGGAGACCGTTGCGGGAGGGCCGTACGAGCAGTACTTC. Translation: CAIGRPETVAGGPYEQYF.